Presented here are 18 T cell receptor beta chains from one specimen sequenced in a study of molecular identifiers for immune sequencing clone quantification. One entry per CDR3 protein, called by TCRdb with MiXCR from the PCR reads. Of more than 60,000 distinct CDR3 sequences listed, under 20% were seen once; the top ten hold 1.4% to 1.5%. The sample consisted of naive CD8+ T cells from blood, with Jurkat cell RNA spiked in. Subset noted: FACS-sorted CD8+CD4-CCR7+CD45RA+ naive T cells. These receptors all come from a human donor in good health. Some libraries in this study had Jurkat cell RNA spiked in.

The chain carries TRBV24-1 and TRBJ2-3, with TRBD2 identical over 8 bases. With 4 bases clipped from V and 0 bases from J, the junction kept 5 bases outside the gene matches. The CDR3 length is 16 residues. Germline assignment: CDR1 KGHDR and CDR2 SFDVKD. The CDR3 DNA sequence: TGTGCCACCAGTGAGAGAAGCGGGAGTAGCACAGATACGCAGTATTTT. It yields the protein CATSERSGSSTDTQYF.

This clonotype was seen many times. V gene TRBV4-1 combines with J gene TRBJ1-6; D is unclear. The germline V and J ends were trimmed by 1 base and 10 bases, with 20 bases remaining between them. CDR3 length: 17 residues. Germline lookup yields CDR1 MGHRA and CDR2 YSYEKL. This CDR3 reads CASSQVRVEVAGSPLHF. In nucleotides, the CDR3 is TGCGCCAGCAGCCAAGTCCGGGTGGAGGTCGCGGGGTCACCCCTCCACTTT.

This clonotype was counted ten times or more. The genes are TRBV20-1 and TRBJ1-4; maybe TRBD1 (5 bases). This CDR3 contains 14 residues. The V and J ends lost 0 bases and 5 bases respectively, with 10 bases between them. Looked up from germline, CDR1 is DFQATT and CDR2 is SNEGSKA (reference sequence). The CDR3 coding sequence is TGCAGTGCTAGAGATCGACAGAACAATGAAAAACTGTTTTTT. Its protein is CSARDRQNNEKLFF.

This chain uses TRBV4-3 with TRBJ2-1; 7 nucleotides agree with TRBD2. With 0 bases clipped from V and 6 bases from J, the junction kept 8 bases outside the gene matches. Germline V lookup: CDR1 LGHNA, CDR2 YSLEER. The CDR3 extends over 16 amino acids. In DNA, the CDR3 is TGCGCCAGCAGCCAAGAACCCAGCGGGGTACTCAATGAGCAGTTCTTC. Amino acids: CASSQEPSGVLNEQFF.

This clonotype was seen many times. The chain links TRBV6-5 to TRBJ2-2; the match to TRBD2 covers 10 bases. The V and J ends lost 5 bases and 6 bases, in that order; junction bases with no gene match: 3. The CDR3 extends over 14 amino acids. The germline V gene has CDR1 MNHEY and CDR2 SVGAGI. CDR3: CASSAGTSAGELFF. The CDR3 DNA sequence: TGTGCCAGCAGTGCCGGGACTAGCGCCGGGGAGCTGTTTTTT.

This clonotype has a count of ten or more. The J gene is TRBJ1-1, the V gene TRBV7-8; D is uncertain. V dropped 1 base and J dropped 0 bases, with 6 bases sitting between them. This CDR3 has 14 residues. The germline V gene encodes CDR1 SGHVS and CDR2 FQNEAQ. The CDR3 region is CASSLGAMNTEAFF. In DNA form, the CDR3 reads TGTGCCAGCAGCTTAGGGGCCATGAACACTGAAGCTTTCTTT.

V gene TRBV7-8 combines with J gene TRBJ2-7; D is uncertain. V was pared by 5 bases and J by 5 bases, with 10 bases between. This CDR3 region has 12 residues. Per germline, CDR1 SGHVS and CDR2 FQNEAQ. The DNA for the CDR3 is TGTGCCAGCAGCCACGCAGGAAACGAGCAGTACTTC. It specifies CASSHAGNEQYF.

V gene TRBV3-1 combines with J gene TRBJ2-6; 8 positions match TRBD2. The germline V gene encodes CDR1 LGHDT and CDR2 YNNKEL (reference sequence). The junction had 4 bases not matched to a gene; V was cut back by 1 base and J by 2 bases. The CDR3 is made up of 17 amino acids. The CDR3 nucleotides read TGTGCCAGCAGCCAAGGTCGGGGGGGCGCTGGGGCCAACGTCCTGACTTTC. This encodes CASSQGRGGAGANVLTF.

As for this clonotype: A read error may be the cause here, since a much bigger clone is one base away. The chain joins TRBV20-1 to TRBJ2-5, with a weak D call TRBD2 (5 bases). The CDR3 length is 15 residues. V lost 5 bases to trimming and J lost 2 bases, with 18 bases between them. The germline V gene encodes CDR1 DFQATT and CDR2 SNEGSKA (reference sequence). This CDR3 is CSAGPPGWIQETQYF. In DNA form, the CDR3 reads TGCAGTGCTGGCCCCCCGGGATGGATTCAAGAGACCCAGTACTTC.

This clonotype was seen repeatedly, ten times or more. The chain combines TRBV27 with TRBJ2-3; D is perhaps TRBD1 (6 bases). Germline CDR1 MNHEY, CDR2 SMNVEV (reference sequence). Between the trimmed V and J ends, which lost 5 bases and 1 base, there was a span of 16 bases. There are 16 residues in the CDR3. CDR3 in amino acids: CASSLIGGVGTDTQYF. Here the CDR3 DNA reads TGTGCCAGCAGTCTCATAGGGGGAGTGGGCACAGATACGCAGTATTTT.

This clonotype was picked up many times. The chain combines TRBV4-2 with TRBJ1-4; D is undetermined. The CDR3 length is 17 residues. CDR1 and CDR2 (germline): LGHNA, YNFKEQ. V was shortened by 3 bases and J by 0 bases, with 14 bases between the two germline ends. CDR3 bases: TGTGCCAGCAGCCACTTTCCGCCTCGCGCAACTAATGAAAAACTGTTTTTT. Translating it yields CASSHFPPRATNEKLFF.

There are many counts of this clonotype. The CDR3 DNA reads TGTGCCAGCAGCCGAGGATGGACTAGCGGGTCGGTGGGCACAGATACGCAGTATTTT. This gives the protein CASSRGWTSGSVGTDTQYF. The chain links TRBV14 to TRBJ2-3, with 11 bases that match TRBD2. The CDR3 loop spans 19 amino acids. Germline V gene sequence: CDR1 SGHDN, CDR2 FVKESK. Unmatched junction bases numbered 13, after V lost 4 bases and J lost 1 base.

Concerning this clonotype: Just one base apart from a much larger clone, this may be a read error. The chain carries TRBV12-3 or TRBV12-4 and TRBJ2-2; D is unresolved. This CDR3 spans 15 amino acids. Trimming cost V 5 bases and J 4 bases, with 14 bases left between them. This CDR3 reads CASSEPAVATGELFF. CDR3 DNA: TGTGCCAGCAGTGAACCGGCCGTGGCCACCGGGGAGCTGTTTTTT.

The chain carries TRBV27 and TRBJ2-3; D is ambiguous. The CDR3 loop spans 13 amino acids. Germline V gene lookup returns CDR1 MNHEY and CDR2 SMNVEV (reference sequence). Trimming removed 1 base at V and 8 bases at J, with 10 bases between. CDR3 residues: CASSLWGMGTQYF. CDR3 coding DNA: TGTGCCAGCAGTTTATGGGGTATGGGTACGCAGTATTTT.

This clonotype was observed at least ten times. The rearrangement links TRBV5-1 to TRBJ2-2; 8 bases agree with TRBD1. Looked up from germline, CDR1 is SGHRS and CDR2 is YFSETQ. The trim removed 4 bases at V and 1 base at J, leaving 6 bases unmatched. This CDR3 contains 16 residues. In DNA, the CDR3 is TGCGCCAGCAGCCCATCGACAGGGGTGAACACCGGGGAGCTGTTTTTT. Its protein is CASSPSTGVNTGELFF.

A remark on this clonotype: A much larger clonotype is one base distant, so this may be a read error. Since the CDR3 does not end with the conserved phenylalanine or tryptophan, this likely comes from a read error. The chain employs TRBV10-2 and TRBJ2-2, with D possibly called TRBD1 or TRBD2 (5 bases each). Deletions cut 8 bases from V and 6 bases from J, with 7 bases between. Germline CDR1 and CDR2: WSHSY and SAAADI. There are 11 residues in the CDR3. CDR3 sequence: CASSGPGELFS. CDR3 sequence (DNA): TGCGCCAGCTCGGGACCCGGGGAGCTGTTTTCT.

This clonotype occurred many times. V gene TRBV3-1 combines with J gene TRBJ2-7, with 9 nucleotides matching TRBD1. CDR3 length: 14 amino acids. The germline gives CDR1 LGHDT, CDR2 YNNKEL (reference sequence). J was trimmed by 3 bases and V by 3 bases; bases with no gene match: 3. The CDR3 reads CASSQDRGHYEQYF. In DNA form, the CDR3 reads TGTGCCAGCAGCCAGGACAGGGGACACTACGAGCAGTACTTC.

As concerns this clonotype: This may arise from a read error, as a much more abundant clone is one base away. V gene TRBV4-1 combines with J gene TRBJ2-2; tentatively, D is TRBD1 or TRBD2 (6 bases each). Germline CDR1 is MGHRA and CDR2 is YSYEKL. The CDR3 extends over 17 amino acids. This CDR3 reads CASSQTLGRRDTRELFF. CDR3 bases: TGCGCCAGCAGCCAAACCTTGGGGCGGAGGGACACCAGGGAGCTGTTTTTT.